A selection of T cell receptor beta chains follows, all from one sample in a study of identical twins. Via MiXCR, TCRdb re-called the 5' RACE reads, giving one row per CDR3 protein. The sample includes hundreds of thousands of distinct CDR3 sequences, approximately 6% of them seen just once. Sequencing used naive T cells sorted from blood. Receptor source: a man between 18 and 35 years old in good health. Each CDR3 is given with its conserved first and last residue. Not every row has a clone size; where given, it reads once, few, many or a size class.

j_call clone_size v_call cdr3_aa
TRBJ2-3 many TRBV5-1 CASSLGASGKMDTQYF
TRBJ2-1 few TRBV5-1 CASSLSTLYNEQFF
TRBJ2-2 few TRBV24-1 CATSDPSGRVDTGELFF
TRBJ2-5 few TRBV7-9 CASSLRTPGRMETQYF
TRBJ2-3 many TRBV12-3/TRBV12-4 CASRRFGDTQYF
TRBJ2-6 - TRBV5-1 CASSLGQTSGANVLTF
TRBJ2-1 many TRBV27 CASSLAASVGNEQFF
TRBJ2-2 few TRBV7-9 CASSLALSTAGELFF
TRBJ1-2 - TRBV29-1 CSVLRINYGYTF
TRBJ2-3 many TRBV10-3 CAISDTPGTGDDTQYF
TRBJ2-1 - TRBV20-1 CSARGALPYNEQFF
TRBJ2-5 few TRBV3-1 CASSPERGETQYF
TRBJ1-2 many TRBV12-5 CASGFRGNGYTF
TRBJ2-5 - TRBV5-1 CASSLGTGAVVGYQETQYF
TRBJ2-4 - TRBV3-1 CASSQVDPVTLLLIQYF
TRBJ2-1 few TRBV6-6 CASIYGDEQFF
TRBJ2-1 few TRBV11-1 CASSSTGIQNNEQFF
TRBJ2-1 many TRBV20-1 CSAPPFGRGTYNEQFF
TRBJ2-7 - TRBV14 CASSLNRATITDEQYF
TRBJ2-7 - TRBV30 CAWKRDVAYEQYF
TRBJ2-4 - TRBV6-1 CASRKVGAGARNIQYF
TRBJ2-7 many TRBV7-2 CASRPAGTDQYF
TRBJ1-2 few TRBV29-1 CSVERGKGSPNYGYTF
TRBJ1-1 few TRBV6-2/TRBV6-3 CASTLMRTTEAFF
TRBJ2-3 few TRBV7-2 CASSLLPIFTDTQYF
TRBJ1-1 few TRBV18 CASSPKSGEEAFF
TRBJ2-1 many TRBV7-9 CASSRYLAEQFF
TRBJ2-6 many TRBV6-1 CASRAAGANVLTF
TRBJ1-2 many TRBV5-6 CASSLSSGMGRSYGYTF
TRBJ2-3 many TRBV12-3/TRBV12-4 CASSLYGGRDTDTQYF
TRBJ2-1 - TRBV3-1 CASSRTGLAENEQFF
TRBJ1-5 many TRBV6-5 CASSYSRQQQPQHF
TRBJ2-3 many TRBV12-3/TRBV12-4 CASIRDRGADTQYF
TRBJ2-1 few TRBV5-1 CASSSPEPYNEQFF
TRBJ2-5 - TRBV29-1 CSVDGQGETQYF
TRBJ1-1 - TRBV7-6 CASSLVEAGGPEAFF